The clone carrying this TCR beta chain is termed medium-sized. Its antigen is not identified. Bulk tumor genomic DNA served as template, at around 580 ng per sample. Biopsies that were spaced far apart were taken, several per primary tumor, during surgery. Enrolled patients presented with newly diagnosed, previously untreated non-small cell lung cancer and underwent curative surgery. The entry originates in a study of immune heterogeneity within non-small cell lung tumors. Multiplex PCR (32 V and 13 J primers) was used to amplify the TCR beta CDR3. TCRdb ran MiXCR on the multiplex PCR reads and lists one entry per CDR3 protein. The top ten hold almost 8.5% of the sample, which has a few thousand distinct CDR3 sequences, approximately 21% seen once. Study results and caveats: Local T-cell clonality correlated moderately but significantly with local tumor mutational burden (R about 0.35). Site-unique high-frequency clones occurred alongside identical dominant CDR3 beta clonotypes that recurred across tumor sites within a patient.

Sequencing used lung tumor tissue. The TCR was taken from a man between 65 and 85 years old with non-small cell lung cancer.

The CDR3 DNA is TGTGCCAGCAGGGACACTGAAGCTTTCTTT. It translates to CASRDTEAFF. The chain couples TRBV6-1 to TRBJ1-1; the D is unclear. V was shortened by 6 bases and J by 3 bases, with 2 bases between the two germline ends. The length of the CDR3 is 10 residues. The V gene's germline CDR1 is MNHNS and CDR2 SASEGT.